These 13 T cell receptor beta chains were all obtained from the same sample, sequenced in a study of post-analysis software for immune sequencing data (dated by TCRdb to the mid-2010s). For these receptors, no antigen is known. Library method: PCR. Sequencing took place on an Illumina HiSeq 2500. Unique molecular identifiers were incorporated into TCR beta cDNA libraries to reduce PCR and sequencing biases. The raw public reads went through TCRdb reprocessing: fastp at Q25, MiXCR clone calling, in-frame beta chains kept. Every distinct CDR3 protein forms one entry, paired with its most common genes and DNA. The sample table shows 820,000 or so distinct CDR3 sequences, and around 53% are seen once. The ten largest clonotypes hold 4.6% of the sample. Broader findings and caveats from the paper: Significantly higher frequencies in patients than in controls were found for roughly 5 TRBV segments, including TRBV5-6, TRBV5-1 and TRBV20-1.

The specimen was blood. Receptors were obtained from a girl between 10 and 17 years old with multiple sclerosis.

The chain employs TRBV6-5 and TRBJ2-6; D gene ambiguous. Germline CDR1 MNHEY, CDR2 SVGAGI. V was shortened by 2 bases and J by 0 bases, with 8 bases between the two germline ends. This CDR3 has 16 residues. CDR3 in amino acids: CASSYDTRSGANVLTF. CDR3 coding DNA: TGTGCCAGCAGTTACGACACCCGCTCTGGGGCCAACGTCCTGACTTTC.

This chain links TRBV6-6 with TRBJ2-2, with D perhaps matching TRBD1 (6 bases). The germline CDR1 and CDR2 sequences are MNHNY and SVGAGI (reference sequence). V shed 7 bases and J shed 4 bases, with 10 bases lying between them. CDR3 length: 13 amino acids. As DNA, the CDR3 is TGTGCCAGCAATGGACAGTCCACCGGGGAGCTGTTTTTT. It codes for CASNGQSTGELFF.

The chain couples TRBV11-2 to TRBJ2-3; D is perhaps TRBD2 (6 bases). Germline V CDR1 and CDR2: SGHAT, FQNNGV. The ends were cut back, 3 bases at V and 2 bases at J, with 12 bases in the middle. The CDR3 is 15 residues long. The CDR3 sequence: CASSFSAGYTDTQYF. The CDR3 nucleotides are TGTGCCAGCAGCTTTTCGGCGGGATACACAGATACGCAGTATTTT.

This clonotype was counted between two and nine times. This chain connects TRBV27 to TRBJ2-3, with D hard to call. The V end was cut by 7 bases, the J end by 1 base, with 9 bases between. Germline V gene data show CDR1 as MNHEY and CDR2 as SMNVEV (reference sequence). The CDR3 has 13 residues. DNA of the CDR3: TGTGCCAGCAAAGTCCAGGGCACAGATACGCAGTATTTT. Encoded protein: CASKVQGTDTQYF.

This clonotype came up once. The rearrangement joins TRBV15 to TRBJ2-1, with D tentatively TRBD1 or TRBD2 (5 bases each). This CDR3 contains 20 residues. Germline loops: CDR1 LNHNV, CDR2 YYDKDF (reference sequence). V lost 1 base and J 0 bases, leaving 22 bases between the germline ends. CDR3 loop: CATSRGPRFGPGTSYNEQFF. CDR3 nucleotides: TGTGCCACCAGCAGAGGCCCCCGGTTTGGACCCGGGACCTCCTACAATGAGCAGTTCTTC. The variable domain in full, with the rest retrieved from reference TRBV15 and TRBJ2-1, is DAMVIQNPRYQVTQFGKPVTLSCSQTLNHNVMYWYQQKSSQAPKLLFHYYDKDFNNEADTPDNFQSRRPNTSFCFLDIRSPGLGDTAMYLCATSRGPRFGPGTSYNEQFFGPGTRLTVL.

V usage is TRBV5-1 and J usage is TRBJ1-2; D possibly corresponds to TRBD1 (5 bases). This CDR3 has 13 residues. Trimming took 4 bases from V and 9 from J, leaving 16 bases between them. Germline lookup yields CDR1 SGHRS and CDR2 YFSETQ. The CDR3 coding sequence is TGCGCCAGCAGCCCAGGGTCGTCAAGCAGCTACACCTTC. This gives the protein CASSPGSSSSYTF. The variable domain in full, with the rest retrieved from reference TRBV5-1 and TRBJ1-2, is KAGVTQTPRYLIKTRGQQVTLSCSPISGHRSVSWYQQTPGQGLQFLFEYFSETQRNKGNFPGRFSGRQFSNSRSEMNVSTLELGDSALYLCASSPGSSSSYTFGSGTRLTVV.

The chain combines TRBV20-1 with TRBJ2-1; D is undetermined. The V gene's germline CDR1 is DFQATT and CDR2 SNEGSKA (reference sequence). Between the trimmed V and J ends, which lost 1 base and 3 bases, there was a span of 10 bases. The CDR3 is 14 amino acids. The CDR3 reads CSARGSKNYNEQFF. DNA of the CDR3: TGCAGTGCTAGAGGAAGCAAAAACTACAATGAGCAGTTCTTC.

This chain uses TRBV4-1 with TRBJ2-3; 12 positions match TRBD2. This CDR3 is 19 amino acids long. J gave up 0 bases and V 2 bases, and 9 bases lay outside the gene matches. Germline V lookup: CDR1 MGHRA, CDR2 YSYEKL. The CDR3 DNA is TGCGCCAGCAGCCAACAAAGGACTAGCGGGGCCTCTAGCACAGATACGCAGTATTTT. This gives the protein CASSQQRTSGASSTDTQYF.

CDR3 bases: TGTGCCAGCAGCCCACCTTCGGCTAGCGGGAGGGCGCCCGGGGAGCTGTTTTTT. It is translated as CASSPPSASGRAPGELFF. The chain has TRBV7-9 and TRBJ2-2; 12 nucleotides match TRBD2. The CDR3 loop spans 18 amino acids. V gave up 5 bases and J gave up 6 bases; unmatched junction bases: 13. CDR1 and CDR2 (germline): SEHNR, FQNEAQ (reference sequence).

This clonotype was observed a handful of times. The rearrangement uses TRBV5-1 and TRBJ2-5; 12 bases agree with TRBD2. Per germline, CDR1 SGHRS and CDR2 YFSETQ. The CDR3 runs 17 residues. V trimming: 3 bases; J trimming: 5 bases; junction bases outside the gene matches: 11. The CDR3 loop is CASSSAPSGRAGETQYF. The CDR3 coding sequence is TGCGCCAGCAGCTCAGCCCCTAGCGGGAGGGCCGGGGAGACCCAGTACTTC.

This clonotype was seen a few times. The V call is TRBV20-1, the J call TRBJ2-6; no clear D gene. The CDR3 contains 15 residues. Trimming took 3 bases from V and 0 from J, leaving 9 bases between them. Germline CDR1 is DFQATT and CDR2 is SNEGSKA (reference sequence). CDR3 nucleotides: TGCAGTGCTAGGAACAGTAGCTCTGGGGCCAACGTCCTGACTTTC. Its protein product is CSARNSSSGANVLTF.

V is TRBV7-9 and J is TRBJ1-2; the D gene is possibly TRBD1 (6 bases). The CDR3 runs to 14 residues. CDR1 and CDR2 from the germline V gene are SEHNR and FQNEAQ (reference sequence). Trimming cost V 1 base and J 4 bases, with 10 bases left between them. The CDR3 DNA is TGTGCCAGCAGCTTAGACCCGGGGGCCTATGGCTACACCTTC. It specifies CASSLDPGAYGYTF.

Only a few counts were recorded for this clonotype. The chain links TRBV7-2 to TRBJ1-2; D is unclear. CDR3 length: 14 amino acids. Trimming pared 1 base from V and 8 bases from J, leaving 14 bases between. CDR1 SGHTA and CDR2 FQGNSA come from the germline V gene. Here the CDR3 DNA reads TGTGCCAGCAGCTTAGTATCAGGCTCCGGAGGCTACACCTTC. Translation: CASSLVSGSGGYTF.